The 19 T cell receptor beta chains reported below all come from one sample, sequenced in a study of T cell responses to AZD1222 COVID-19 vaccine. Sequenced by immunoSEQ multiplex PCR; TCRdb stores in-frame clones only, minus some. The table includes around 35,000 clones, approximately 86% detected once. The sequencing here drew on peripheral blood, taken on day 0 of AZD1222 vaccination. Receptors originate from an adult in good health.

The J gene is TRBJ1-3, the V gene TRBV7-2; 10 bases line up with TRBD1. Germline loops: CDR1 SGHTA, CDR2 FQGNSA. The CDR3 has 15 residues. The junction had 5 bases not matched to a gene; V was cut back by 5 bases and J by 4 bases. The DNA for the CDR3 is TGTGCCAGCAGCCGGGGACAGGGGACGGGAAACACCATATATTTT. Its translation: CASSRGQGTGNTIYF.

This chain connects TRBV18 to TRBJ1-6; 11 bases line up with TRBD1. There are 15 residues in the CDR3. V trimming: 3 bases; J trimming: 10 bases; junction bases outside the gene matches: 5. Germline loops: CDR1 KGHSH, CDR2 LQKENI. CDR3 DNA sequence: TGTGCCAGCTCACCGGGACAGGGGGAAAGGTCACCCCTCCACTTT. Translation gives CASSPGQGERSPLHF.

This CDR3 is CASSPGDVSSYNSPLHF. For the CDR3, the DNA is TGTGCCAGCTCACCGGGGGATGTAAGCTCCTATAATTCACCCCTCCACTTT. The chain links TRBV18 to TRBJ1-6, with D possibly being TRBD1 (5 bases). The CDR3 is 17 amino acids. Germline CDR1 KGHSH, CDR2 LQKENI. Trimming took off 3 bases at V and 0 bases at J, with 12 bases between the two ends.

As regards this clone: A much bigger clone sits one base away, suggesting this may be a read error. V is TRBV2 and J is TRBJ1-1; no clear D gene. Germline CDR1 reads SNHLY; CDR2 reads FYNNEI. CDR3 length: 14 residues. Here the CDR3 DNA reads TGTACCAGCAGTGTGGGCAGCCGTAACACTGAAGCTTTCTTT. Translation gives CTSSVGSRNTEAFF.

CDR3 residues: CASSSDRGPYGYTF. The CDR3 nucleotides are TGTGCCAGCAGCTCCGACAGGGGCCCATATGGCTACACCTTC. V and J are TRBV7-2 and TRBJ1-2; 8 bases align to TRBD1. V shed 4 bases and J 5 bases; nucleotides not matched to a gene: 6. CDR3 size: 14 residues. The germline gives CDR1 SGHTA, CDR2 FQGNSA.

The chain couples TRBV18 to TRBJ1-6, with a weak D call TRBD1 (5 bases). In germline, CDR1 is KGHSH, CDR2 LQKENI. V was trimmed by 3 bases and J by 7 bases, leaving 10 bases between them. The CDR3 covers 14 residues. CDR3: CASSPAGQNSPLHF. The DNA for the CDR3 is TGTGCCAGCTCACCCGCAGGGCAAAATTCACCCCTCCACTTT.

The CDR3 loop reads CASSPGQTYGYTF. Here the CDR3 DNA reads TGTGCCAGCAGCCCGGGACAGACCTATGGCTACACCTTC. J is TRBJ1-2 and V is TRBV28; 7 bases map to TRBD1. The CDR3 totals 13 residues. Trimming at V came to 6 bases and at J to 4 bases, leaving 5 bases not matched to a gene. The germline gives CDR1 MDHEN, CDR2 SYDVKM.

This chain uses TRBV19 with TRBJ2-5; 7 bases are a match to TRBD1. This CDR3 contains 15 residues. The germline gives CDR1 LNHDA, CDR2 SQIVND (reference sequence). With V trimmed by 3 bases and J by 2 bases, 6 bases remained unmatched. CDR3 protein: CASSIRRQGQETQYF. The CDR3 DNA follows: TGTGCCAGTAGTATTAGAAGACAGGGTCAAGAGACCCAGTACTTC.

The genes are TRBV2 and TRBJ1-2; 9 positions match TRBD1. Germline-derived CDR1 and CDR2 are SNHLY and FYNNEI. The CDR3 is 16 residues long. The ends lost 3 bases at V and 4 bases at J; junction bases unmatched: 9. The CDR3 region has the DNA TGTGCCAGCAGTGACCCCACAGGGGGCGCGATCTATGGCTACACCTTC. Its translation is CASSDPTGGAIYGYTF.

As for this clone: In the same sample, other DNA sequences code for this CDR3. This rearrangement joins TRBV28 to TRBJ1-6; TRBD1 is a possible D gene (5 bases). Germline lookup yields CDR1 MDHEN and CDR2 SYDVKM. V was clipped by 6 bases and J by 9 bases, with 9 bases between them. The CDR3 is made up of 12 amino acids. The chain's CDR3 is CASRGVFSPLHF. The DNA of the CDR3 is TGTGCCAGCAGAGGGGTGTTTTCACCCCTCCACTTT.

The chain carries TRBV27 and TRBJ2-1, with D possibly matching TRBD1 (6 bases). In germline, CDR1 is MNHEY, CDR2 SMNVEV (reference sequence). This CDR3 comprises 15 residues. Trimming took off 5 bases at V and 6 bases at J, with 17 bases between the two ends. The DNA of the CDR3 is TGTGCCAGCAGTCCGATGGGACACAGGACCAATGAGCAGTTCTTC. It yields the protein CASSPMGHRTNEQFF.

The chain carries TRBV28 and TRBJ1-2, with 8 bases that match TRBD1. J gave up 8 bases and V 7 bases, and 12 bases lay outside the gene matches. Germline V gene lookup returns CDR1 MDHEN and CDR2 SYDVKM. This CDR3 comprises 14 residues. Written as DNA, the CDR3 is TGTGCCAGCATATTCTCCGACAGGGGAGGAGGCTACACCTTC. Translation: CASIFSDRGGGYTF.

The chain links TRBV5-1 to TRBJ2-6; the D is unclear. Deletions cut 0 bases from V and 0 bases from J, with 4 bases between. Looked up from germline, CDR1 is SGHRS and CDR2 is YFSETQ. The CDR3 is 15 amino acids. The CDR3 loop reads CASSLVLSGANVLTF. The CDR3 bases are TGCGCCAGCAGCTTGGTGCTCTCTGGGGCCAACGTCCTGACTTTC.

This clone came up once. V and J are TRBV28 and TRBJ1-6, with D possibly matching TRBD1 (5 bases). V was cut by 6 bases and J by 10 bases, with 19 bases left in between. The CDR3 is 15 residues long. CDR1 and CDR2 from the germline V gene are MDHEN and SYDVKM. The CDR3: CASSPTPGDRSPLHF. DNA for the CDR3: TGTGCCAGCAGCCCAACCCCCGGGGACCGATCACCCCTCCACTTT.

The chain uses TRBV7-2 and TRBJ1-3; D is undetermined. In germline, CDR1 is SGHTA, CDR2 FQGNSA. This CDR3 has 14 amino acids. Trimming removed 2 bases from V and 2 bases from J, with 7 bases in between. The CDR3 nucleotides read TGTGCCAGCAGCTTATCGACGGCTGGAAACACCATATATTTT. This encodes CASSLSTAGNTIYF. The full variable domain, its missing parts supplied by reference TRBV7-2 and TRBJ1-3, is GAGVSQSPSNKVTEKGKDVELRCDPISGHTALYWYRQSLGQGLEFLIYFQGNSAPDKSGLPSDRFSAERTGGSVSTLTIQRTQQEDSAVYLCASSLSTAGNTIYFGEGSWLTVV.

The J gene is TRBJ1-2, the V gene TRBV2, with D possibly TRBD1 on 5 matching bases. Germline-derived CDR1 and CDR2 are SNHLY and FYNNEI. Trimming removed 4 bases from V and 4 bases from J, with 19 bases in between. This CDR3 has 16 residues. This CDR3 is CASSAGQGNHFYGYTF. Here the CDR3 DNA reads TGTGCCAGCAGTGCGGGGCAGGGTAATCATTTCTATGGCTACACCTTC. Full variable domain (remainder filled in from reference TRBV2 and TRBJ1-2): EPEVTQTPSHQVTQMGQEVILRCVPISNHLYFYWYRQILGQKVEFLVSFYNNEISEKSEIFDDQFSVERPDGSNFTLKIRSTKLEDSAMYFCASSAGQGNHFYGYTFGSGTRLTVV.

The chain combines TRBV6-5 with TRBJ2-7, with D possibly TRBD1 on 5 matching bases. The germline CDR1 and CDR2 sequences are MNHEY and SVGAGI. The CDR3 has 14 residues. Trimming left V 2 bases short and J 1 base short, with 9 bases between. The CDR3 loop reads CASSYAQGSYEQYF. The CDR3 region has the DNA TGTGCCAGCAGTTACGCGCAGGGTTCCTACGAGCAGTACTTC.

The rearrangement joins TRBV4-2 to TRBJ1-2, with D possibly TRBD1 on 5 matching bases. Germline V gene sequence: CDR1 LGHNA, CDR2 YNFKEQ. Deletions cut 0 bases from V and 9 bases from J, with 14 bases between. The CDR3 runs to 14 residues. The CDR3 region has the DNA TGTGCCAGCAGCCAAGATGGGACCGCAAGTCGCTACACCTTC. Translating it yields CASSQDGTASRYTF.

The rearrangement joins TRBV5-1 to TRBJ1-1; D unclear. Trimming took off 0 bases at V and 4 bases at J, with 7 bases between the two ends. The CDR3 is made up of 13 amino acids. CDR1 is SGHRS, CDR2 YFSETQ, per germline. The CDR3 sequence is CASSLEGGTEAFF. In nucleotides, the CDR3 is TGCGCCAGCAGCTTGGAAGGTGGCACTGAAGCTTTCTTT.